This is a list of T cell receptor beta chains from one sample in a study of radiotherapy plus CTLA-4 blockade in lung cancer. Assay used: immunoSEQ multiplex PCR; TCRdb lists only in-frame clones, some missing. The table shows about 53,000 clones, with 85% occurring only once. Sequencing used peripheral blood, obtained from a patient treated with radiotherapy plus ipilimumab. The source is a human donor with non-small cell lung cancer whose response to radiotherapy plus ipilimumab could not be evaluated. CDR3s include the opening cysteine and the closing phenylalanine or tryptophan. A D gene is named only where the DNA matches it firmly. The size entry is marked missing in some rows and otherwise reads once, few, many or a size class.

D gene,clone size,J gene,V gene,CDR3 DNA,CDR3 protein
.,.,TRBJ1-5,TRBV7-9,TGTGCCAGCAGCTTAGGAGGGGGTTCCAATCAGCCCCAGCATTTT,CASSLGGGSNQPQHF
.,.,TRBJ1-1,TRBV2,TGTGCCAGCAGTGAACAGGGAAGGGCTGAAGCTTTCTTT,CASSEQGRAEAFF
.,.,TRBJ2-7,TRBV28,TGTGCCAGCAGTTTAGGGGCTAGGGCAGGGTCCTACGAGCAGTACTTC,CASSLGARAGSYEQYF
.,.,TRBJ1-2,TRBV27,TGTGCCAGCAGTTTAAGGGGCCCGCTTAACTATGGCTACACCTTC,CASSLRGPLNYGYTF
.,.,TRBJ1-5,TRBV7-3,TGTGCCAGCAGTGAGGGGGAGTTATCGAATCAGCCCCAGCATTTT,CASSEGELSNQPQHF
TRBD1,.,TRBJ2-7,TRBV19,TGTGCCAGTAGTGCAGGGGGCGGTTCCTACGAGCAGTACTTC,CASSAGGGSYEQYF
.,.,TRBJ1-2,TRBV28,TGTGCCAGCAGTTTATTTTCCGGGAGCGCTAACTATGGCTACACCTTC,CASSLFSGSANYGYTF
.,.,TRBJ2-6,TRBV6-5,TGTGCCAGCAGTTTTAGCTCTGGGGCCAACGTCCTGACTTTC,CASSFSSGANVLTF
.,.,TRBJ2-1,TRBV5-1,TGCGCCAGCAGCCTGGGACAATACAATGAGCAGTTCTTC,CASSLGQYNEQFF
.,.,TRBJ1-1,TRBV6-1,TGTGCCAGCCGGGACTCTCTATCCCCTGAAGCTTTCTTT,CASRDSLSPEAFF
.,.,TRBJ2-1,TRBV28,TGTGCCAGCAGTTTATCCCAACTAGGAGGCGTGACCTACAATGAGCAGTTCTTC,CASSLSQLGGVTYNEQFF
TRBD1,few,TRBJ2-7,TRBV7-2,TGTGCCAGCAGCGCAGCGGCAGGGGGCACCTACGAGCAGTACTTC,CASSAAAGGTYEQYF
TRBD2,.,TRBJ2-3,TRBV6-6,TGTGCCAGCAGTTACGTGGCGGGAGGGGATACGCAGTATTTT,CASSYVAGGDTQYF
TRBD1,.,TRBJ1-2,TRBV5-4,TGTGCCAGCAGCTTGCCAGGGACAGGGGATGGCTACACCTTC,CASSLPGTGDGYTF
TRBD2,.,TRBJ2-1,TRBV7-2,TGTGCCAGCAGCTCGGGACTATACTCCTACAATGAGCAGTTCTTC,CASSSGLYSYNEQFF
.,.,TRBJ2-7,TRBV5-1,TGCGCCAGCAGCTTGGAATCTAGCACCTACGAGCAGTACTTC,CASSLESSTYEQYF
TRBD2,.,TRBJ2-1,TRBV19,TGTGCCAGTAGTATAGGGCTAGCGGAGGAGGATGAGCAGTTCTTC,CASSIGLAEEDEQFF
.,.,TRBJ2-7,TRBV29-1,TGCAGCGTTGACGAGCGGCCCTACGAGCAGTACTTC,CSVDERPYEQYF
.,.,TRBJ1-3,TRBV9,TGTGCCAGCAGCGTAGGAGGCGTAGGAAACACCATATATTTT,CASSVGGVGNTIYF
.,.,TRBJ1-2,TRBV9,TGTGCCAGCAGCTCCGCTGAGAGATACACCTTC,CASSSAERYTF
.,.,TRBJ2-1,TRBV7-2,TGTGCCAGCAGCCTGGGACTGAACAATGAGCAGTTCTTC,CASSLGLNNEQFF
.,.,TRBJ1-2,TRBV29-1,TGCAGCGTTGAGGCCAGGGATAACTATGGCTACACCTTC,CSVEARDNYGYTF
.,.,TRBJ2-2,TRBV7-3,TGTGCCAGCAGCTCCCGGGACACCCGAAACACCGGGGAGCTGTTTTTT,CASSSRDTRNTGELFF
.,.,TRBJ1-4,TRBV9,TGTGCCAGCAGCCCCAACATTGGGACACGGGAGGAGAAACTGTTTTTT,CASSPNIGTREEKLFF
.,once,TRBJ2-7,TRBV9,TGTGCCAGCAGCGTAGGGTGGGGCACCTACGAGCAGTACTTC,CASSVGWGTYEQYF
TRBD2,once,TRBJ2-2,TRBV2,TGTGCCAGCGAAGGGAGGGAAGCCACGAACACCGGGGAGCTGTTTTTT,CASEGREATNTGELFF
.,.,TRBJ1-2,TRBV19,TGTGCCAGTAGTATTTACGAGAACTATGGCTACACCTTC,CASSIYENYGYTF
TRBD1,once,TRBJ2-7,TRBV28,TGTGCCAGCAGTTTCTGGGGACAGGGCTACGAGCAGTACTTC,CASSFWGQGYEQYF
.,.,TRBJ1-1,TRBV6-5,TGTGCCAGCAGTTACAGTACAGAGAACACTGAAGCTTTCTTT,CASSYSTENTEAFF
TRBD2,.,TRBJ2-3,TRBV4-3,TGCGCCAGCAGCCAAGTACTAGCGGGAGTTCGAACAGATACGCAGTATTTT,CASSQVLAGVRTDTQYF
TRBD2,.,TRBJ2-1,TRBV7-2,TGTGCCAGCAGCTTACTGGCTAGCGGGAGCGGGGAGCAGTTCTTC,CASSLLASGSGEQFF
.,few,TRBJ2-5,TRBV6-5,TGTGCCAGCAGTAGAGACAGGCAAGAGACCCAGTACTTC,CASSRDRQETQYF
TRBD1,.,TRBJ2-5,TRBV14,TGTGCCAGCAGCCAATTTAGGACAGGCGATTTCAGGGAGACCCAGTACTTC,CASSQFRTGDFRETQYF
TRBD2,.,TRBJ2-7,TRBV7-9,TGTGCCAGCAGCTTCCTAGCGGGAGGGCCGGGCTACGAGCAGTACTTC,CASSFLAGGPGYEQYF
.,.,TRBJ1-4,TRBV7-9,TGTGCCAGCAGCGCATGGGGGGGGAATGAAAAACTGTTTTTT,CASSAWGGNEKLFF
.,.,TRBJ2-7,TRBV28,TGTGCCAGCAGACAACCAGGGATAGAGCAGTACTTC,CASRQPGIEQYF
.,.,TRBJ1-1,TRBV19,TGTGCCAGTAGCCCACAGGGAAAGAACACTGAAGCTTTCTTT,CASSPQGKNTEAFF
TRBD1,.,TRBJ2-5,TRBV28,TGTGCCAGCAGCAAGACAGGGGCCATACAAGAGACCCAGTACTTC,CASSKTGAIQETQYF
TRBD1,.,TRBJ2-5,TRBV7-2,TGTGCCAGCAGCTCGACAGGGACCCTACTCCAAGAGACCCAGTACTTC,CASSSTGTLLQETQYF
TRBD2,.,TRBJ2-7,TRBV6-6,TGTGCCAGCAGTTACGGTAGCGGGAGGGCCTCCGAGCAGTACTTC,CASSYGSGRASEQYF
TRBD1,.,TRBJ1-2,TRBV28,TGTGCCAGCAGTCTCGACAGGGGGCTATCCCTTGATGGCTACACCTTC,CASSLDRGLSLDGYTF
TRBD2,.,TRBJ2-2,TRBV28,TGTGCCAGCAGTCTTAAAGCGGGAGTCGGCACCGGGGAGCTGTTTTTT,CASSLKAGVGTGELFF
.,.,TRBJ1-2,TRBV6-6,TGTGCCAGCAGTTACACCCAAACAGTGTCCTATGGCTACACCTTC,CASSYTQTVSYGYTF
TRBD2,.,TRBJ2-1,TRBV18,TGTGCCAGCTCACTCAAACCCACTAGCGGATACAATGAGCAGTTCTTC,CASSLKPTSGYNEQFF
TRBD2,.,TRBJ2-7,TRBV4-3,TGCGCCAGCAGCCCAACGGGACTAGCGGGAGAGGAGCAGTACTTC,CASSPTGLAGEEQYF
.,.,TRBJ2-3,TRBV11-2,TGTGCCAGCAGCCCGAATTTAGTTGCGGGGATTACTAGCACAGATACGCAGTATTTT,CASSPNLVAGITSTDTQYF
.,few,TRBJ1-1,TRBV27,TGTGCCAGCAGTCTACTACAGGAGCACACTGAAGCTTTCTTT,CASSLLQEHTEAFF
TRBD1,.,TRBJ1-1,TRBV7-8,TGTGCCAGCAGCGCCCGGGACAGGGGGACGACTGAAGCTTTCTTT,CASSARDRGTTEAFF
.,few,TRBJ2-3,TRBV20-1,TGCAGTGCTACCCGAGATACGCAGTATTTT,CSATRDTQYF
.,.,TRBJ2-5,TRBV6-5,TGTGCCAGTGGCAGGGGTCAAGAGACCCAGTACTTC,CASGRGQETQYF
TRBD1,.,TRBJ1-1,TRBV6-6,TGTGCCAGCAGTTTTCAGGGGGCTGGCGCTGAAGCTTTCTTT,CASSFQGAGAEAFF
.,.,TRBJ1-1,TRBV11-2,TGTGCCAGCAGCCTTAGCACTGAAGCTTTCTTT,CASSLSTEAFF
.,once,TRBJ2-5,TRBV6-5,TGTGCCAGCAGTTACGGCGAGACCCAGTACTTC,CASSYGETQYF
.,.,TRBJ2-7,TRBV5-5,TGTGCCAGCAGCTTTTTTGCCGGGACCTACGAGCAGTACTTC,CASSFFAGTYEQYF
TRBD2,.,TRBJ2-7,TRBV7-2,TGTGCCAGCAGCTTAGCCGGGGGGGGCGGATACGAGCAGTACTTC,CASSLAGGGGYEQYF